One sample yielded the 22 T cell receptor beta chains listed below, sequenced in a study of cytomegalovirus exposure and HLA in healthy donors. With 60 Vbeta and 13 Jbeta primers, the PCR was carried out. Some clones are missing from TCRdb's copy, which holds only in-frame ones; the method was immunoSEQ multiplex PCR. The sample records around 31,000 clones, about 83% being singletons. Sequencing input: PBMCs. Source of these receptors: a boy younger than 18 in good health and CMV-seronegative.

The chain's CDR3 is CASSPGQAYEQYF. The CDR3, as DNA: TGTGCCAGTAGTCCGGGACAGGCCTACGAGCAGTACTTC. The gene calls are TRBV19 and TRBJ2-7, with TRBD1 identical over 8 bases. Trimming removed 5 bases from V and 2 bases from J; junction bases left unmatched: 2. In germline, CDR1 is LNHDA, CDR2 SQIVND (reference sequence). The CDR3 is 13 amino acids.

CDR3 in amino acids: CASSYNRADNSPLHF. The DNA of the CDR3 is TGTGCCAGCAGTTACAACAGGGCCGATAATTCACCCCTCCACTTT. The chain recombines TRBV6-5 with TRBJ1-6; D may be TRBD1 (6 bases). Germline loops: CDR1 MNHEY, CDR2 SVGAGI. Trimming removed 2 bases from V and 5 bases from J, with 10 bases in between. This CDR3 is 15 amino acids long.

V and J are TRBV20-1 and TRBJ2-5, with D maybe TRBD2 (6 bases). The germline V gene has CDR1 DFQATT and CDR2 SNEGSKA (reference sequence). V lost 5 bases and J 5 bases, leaving 9 bases between the germline ends. The CDR3 extends over 11 amino acids. As DNA, the CDR3 is TGCAGTGCTGGCGGGAAGGAGACCCAGTACTTC. This gives the protein CSAGGKETQYF.

This clone has only a few counts. The genes are TRBV4-3 and TRBJ2-1; 7 positions agree with TRBD2. This CDR3 comprises 17 residues. CDR1 and CDR2 from the germline V gene are LGHNA and YSLEER. J was trimmed by 2 bases and V by 0 bases; bases with no gene match: 7. The CDR3 sequence is CASSQDRLADPYNEQFF. The CDR3, as DNA: TGCGCCAGCAGCCAAGATCGGCTAGCGGATCCCTACAATGAGCAGTTCTTC.

The chain links TRBV4-1 to TRBJ2-5, with D possibly being TRBD2 (6 bases). The CDR3 has 13 residues. V was clipped by 4 bases and J by 4 bases, with 10 bases between them. Germline V gene lookup returns CDR1 MGHRA and CDR2 YSYEKL. DNA for the CDR3: TGCGCCAGCAGCCTCGGGACTTCAGAGACCCAGTACTTC. Protein product: CASSLGTSETQYF.

The genes are TRBV14 and TRBJ1-6, with D tentatively TRBD1 (5 bases). The length of the CDR3 is 15 residues. From germline, CDR1 is SGHDN and CDR2 FVKESK. Trimming shortened V by 3 bases and J by 6 bases, and 12 bases separated the two germline ends. The CDR3 DNA sequence: TGTGCCAGCAGCCAGTATAACAGGCCTAATTCACCCCTCCACTTT. It specifies CASSQYNRPNSPLHF. Together with reference TRBV14 and TRBJ1-6, the CDR3 gives the full variable domain: EAGVTQFPSHSVIEKGQTVTLRCDPISGHDNLYWYRRVMGKEIKFLLHFVKESKQDESGMPNNRFLAERTGGTYSTLKVQPAELEDSGVYFCASSQYNRPNSPLHFGNGTRLTVT.

J is TRBJ1-5 and V is TRBV6-1; 7 bases are shared with TRBD1. Trimming took 2 bases from V and 2 from J; bases not matched to a gene: 9. CDR3 length: 17 residues. Per germline, CDR1 MNHNS and CDR2 SASEGT. This chain's CDR3 is CASSEFLGGAGNQPQHF. Written as DNA, the CDR3 is TGTGCCAGCAGTGAATTTTTAGGGGGCGCGGGCAATCAGCCCCAGCATTTT.

This clone was picked up one time. The V gene is TRBV11-2, the J gene TRBJ2-3; the D gene is possibly TRBD1 (6 bases). V was cut by 0 bases and J by 2 bases, with 9 bases left in between. Germline CDR1 is SGHAT and CDR2 is FQNNGV. The CDR3 loop spans 15 amino acids. CDR3 DNA: TGTGCCAGCAGCTTAGACACAGGGATCACAGATACGCAGTATTTT. Its protein is CASSLDTGITDTQYF. Looking up the rest from reference TRBV11-2 and TRBJ2-3 gives the full variable domain: EAGVAQSPRYKIIEKRQSVAFWCNPISGHATLYWYQQILGQGPKLLIQFQNNGVVDDSQLPKDRFSAERLKGVDSTLKIQPAKLEDSAVYLCASSLDTGITDTQYFGPGTRLTVL.

The rearrangement links TRBV7-8 to TRBJ1-5; 9 nucleotides align to TRBD1. The V gene's germline CDR1 is SGHVS and CDR2 FQNEAQ. This CDR3 contains 16 residues. J gave up 3 bases and V 1 base, and 4 bases lay outside the gene matches. The CDR3 is CASSLDTGGYNQPQHF. CDR3 in DNA: TGTGCCAGCAGCTTAGATACAGGGGGCTACAATCAGCCCCAGCATTTT.

With respect to this clone: The same CDR3 also results from other DNA sequences found in this sample. The chain employs TRBV2 and TRBJ1-6; D unresolved. The CDR3 runs to 14 residues. Trimming pared 4 bases from V and 4 bases from J, leaving 8 bases between. CDR1 is SNHLY and CDR2 is FYNNEI in the germline V gene. CDR3 loop: CASSGGMYNSPLHF. CDR3 DNA sequence: TGTGCCAGCAGTGGCGGGATGTATAATTCACCCCTCCACTTT.

The chain joins TRBV29-1 to TRBJ1-2; the match to TRBD1 covers 9 bases. Trimming removed 6 bases from V and 2 bases from J; junction bases left unmatched: 10. This CDR3 has 15 residues. CDR1 and CDR2 (germline): SQVTM, ANQGSEA. This CDR3 reads CSVAHTGGLNYGYTF. The CDR3, as DNA: TGCAGCGTCGCCCATACAGGGGGCCTGAACTATGGCTACACCTTC. Looking up the rest from reference TRBV29-1 and TRBJ1-2 gives the full variable domain: SAVISQKPSRDICQRGTSLTIQCQVDSQVTMMFWYRQQPGQSLTLIATANQGSEATYESGFVIDKFPISRPNLTFSTLTVSNMSPEDSSIYLCSVAHTGGLNYGYTFGSGTRLTVV.

This clone has a handful of counts. This chain links TRBV25-1 with TRBJ1-4; tentative D call: TRBD1 (6 bases). The CDR3 has 10 residues. The germline V and J ends were trimmed by 6 bases and 11 bases, with 7 bases remaining between them. Germline CDR1 reads MGHDK; CDR2 reads SYGVNS. This chain's CDR3 is CASSGQKLFF. The CDR3 coding sequence is TGTGCCAGCAGCGGACAGAAACTGTTTTTT.

This chain links TRBV19 with TRBJ2-7, with a possible D match to TRBD2 (5 bases). The CDR3 is 12 amino acids. Germline CDR1 LNHDA, CDR2 SQIVND (reference sequence). The ends were cut back, 2 bases at V and 5 bases at J, with 7 bases in the middle. The CDR3 sequence is CASSIPGNEQYF. The CDR3 DNA reads as TGTGCCAGTAGTATACCGGGAAACGAGCAGTACTTC.

The genes are TRBV18 and TRBJ2-1; 10 bases map to TRBD1. V lost 1 base and J lost 5; bases outside the gene matches: 8. There are 17 residues in the CDR3. CDR1 and CDR2 from the germline V gene are KGHSH and LQKENI. CDR3 bases: TGTGCCAGCTCACCACAGGCGCCGGGACAGGGGAACAATGAGCAGTTCTTC. This gives the protein CASSPQAPGQGNNEQFF.

This clone was recorded a few times. The rearrangement joins TRBV18 to TRBJ1-1, with TRBD1 identical over 8 bases. J was trimmed by 11 bases and V by 3 bases; bases with no gene match: 11. The germline V gene has CDR1 KGHSH and CDR2 LQKENI. CDR3 length: 14 amino acids. CDR3 amino acids: CASSPFAGQGKAFF. In nucleotides, the CDR3 is TGTGCCAGCTCACCCTTCGCCGGACAGGGAAAGGCTTTCTTT.

The chain has TRBV5-1 and TRBJ2-7, with TRBD2 identical over 7 bases. Trimming cost V 7 bases and J 3 bases; bases outside gene matches: 16. From germline, CDR1 is SGHRS and CDR2 YFSETQ. The CDR3 contains 16 residues. This CDR3 is CASSASGWSLFYEQYF. The CDR3 DNA reads TGCGCCAGCTCGGCTAGCGGTTGGAGTCTTTTCTACGAGCAGTACTTC.

This chain connects TRBV4-1 to TRBJ2-7, with 7 bases that match TRBD2. The germline CDR1 and CDR2 sequences are MGHRA and YSYEKL. The CDR3 contains 13 residues. The V gene end was trimmed by 5 bases and the J gene end by 4 bases; junction bases not matched to a gene: 5. Here the CDR3 reads CASSVGLRYEQYF. The CDR3 DNA reads as TGCGCCAGCAGCGTGGGACTAAGGTACGAGCAGTACTTC.

This chain links TRBV7-8 with TRBJ1-5; tentatively, D is TRBD1 (5 bases). V lost 5 bases, J lost 5 bases, and 7 bases lay in between. The CDR3 is 12 residues long. In germline, CDR1 is SGHVS, CDR2 FQNEAQ. The CDR3 protein is CASSTTDQPQHF. DNA for the CDR3: TGTGCCAGCAGCACGACAGATCAGCCCCAGCATTTT.

The genes are TRBV9 and TRBJ2-1, with a weak D call TRBD2 (5 bases). This CDR3 contains 15 residues. Trimming removed 4 bases at V and 3 bases at J, with 14 bases between. Germline CDR1 reads SGDLS; CDR2 reads YYNGEE. In nucleotides, the CDR3 is TGTGCCAGCAGCTTCAGCGGAGATCACTACAATGAGCAGTTCTTC. This encodes CASSFSGDHYNEQFF. Complete variable domain (other parts from reference TRBV9 and TRBJ2-1): DSGVTQTPKHLITATGQRVTLRCSPRSGDLSVYWYQQSLDQGLQFLIQYYNGEERAKGNILERFSAQQFPDLHSELNLSSLELGDSALYFCASSFSGDHYNEQFFGPGTRLTVL.

The chain is built from TRBV5-5 and TRBJ2-7, with 12 bases identical to TRBD1. Germline CDR1 reads SGHKS; CDR2 reads YYEKEE (reference sequence). This CDR3 is built from 16 residues. Trimming cost V 6 bases and J 4 bases; bases outside gene matches: 11. The CDR3 DNA reads TGTGCCAGCACCCACACCGGGACAGGGGGCGGGTACGAGCAGTACTTC. It encodes CASTHTGTGGGYEQYF.

V gene TRBV15 combines with J gene TRBJ2-7; D is unclear. The CDR3 has 12 residues. The V and J ends lost 0 bases and 4 bases respectively, with 4 bases between them. Per germline, CDR1 LNHNV and CDR2 YYDKDF (reference sequence). CDR3 loop: CATSRDKYEQYF. CDR3 bases: TGTGCCACCAGCAGAGACAAATACGAGCAGTACTTC.

This chain connects TRBV2 to TRBJ2-7, with 9 bases lining up with TRBD1. CDR1 is SNHLY, CDR2 FYNNEI, per germline. The CDR3 runs 15 residues. With V trimmed by 6 bases and J by 3 bases, 9 bases remained unmatched. CDR3 nucleotide sequence: TGTGCCAGCAGGAACACAGGGGGCCCCAGCTACGAGCAGTACTTC. Its translation is CASRNTGGPSYEQYF.